These 20 T cell receptor beta chains share one sample of origin, sequenced in a study of control samples from healthy donors and cancer patients. Profiling relied on immunoSEQ multiplex PCR, and the TCRdb table lists in-frame clones only, not all of them. The sample holds approximately 89,000 clones, 70% to 90% seen once. Material for sequencing was blood. The receptors derive from a woman aged 40 to 49 in good health.

The rearrangement links TRBV29-1 to TRBJ2-3; 7 bases align to TRBD1. The CDR3 is 16 amino acids. V lost 3 bases and J lost 3; bases outside the gene matches: 12. Germline CDR1 and CDR2: SQVTM and ANQGSEA. CDR3 sequence (DNA): TGCAGCGTTGACCGAGACAGGGCGCAGTTGACAGATACGCAGTATTTT. It translates to CSVDRDRAQLTDTQYF.

The chain is built from TRBV10-3 and TRBJ1-6, with D maybe TRBD1 (6 bases). Trimming shortened V by 3 bases and J by 0 bases, and 12 bases separated the two germline ends. Germline CDR1 ENHRY, CDR2 SYGVKD. This CDR3 spans 17 amino acids. As DNA, the CDR3 is TGTGCCATCAGTGAAGAGGGACACGACTCCTATAATTCACCCCTCCACTTT. Translation: CAISEEGHDSYNSPLHF.

This chain joins TRBV5-1 and TRBJ2-2, with 11 positions matching TRBD2. Per the germline V gene, CDR1 is SGHRS and CDR2 is YFSETQ. This CDR3 is 15 amino acids long. J lost 2 bases, V lost 6 bases, and 3 bases had no gene match. DNA for the CDR3: TGCGCCAGCACGACTAGCGGGGTCAACACCGGGGAGCTGTTTTTT. Its protein product is CASTTSGVNTGELFF.

The chain is built from TRBV7-3 and TRBJ1-1, with 7 positions matching TRBD1. The CDR3 has 15 residues. With V trimmed by 5 bases and J by 2 bases, 8 bases remained unmatched. CDR1 is SGHTA and CDR2 is FQGTGA in the germline V gene. The CDR3 spells CASSTQGSTNTEAFF. The CDR3 nucleotides read TGTGCCAGCAGCACACAGGGGTCGACAAACACTGAAGCTTTCTTT.

This clone has more than one count but fewer than ten. The gene calls are TRBV2 and TRBJ1-5, with D uncertain. V lost 1 base, J lost 6 bases, and 7 bases lay in between. This CDR3 has 13 amino acids. Germline assignment: CDR1 SNHLY and CDR2 FYNNEI. The CDR3 DNA is TGTGCCAGCAGTGAAGAGGGTCGTCAGCCCCAGCATTTT. Protein: CASSEEGRQPQHF.

The chain recombines TRBV29-1 with TRBJ2-1, with D possibly matching TRBD1 (6 bases). CDR1 and CDR2 from the germline V gene are SQVTM and ANQGSEA. This CDR3 has 14 amino acids. Trimming took off 1 base at V and 5 bases at J, with 12 bases between the two ends. For the CDR3, the DNA is TGCAGCGTTGAAGCTTTAGACAGGAACAATGAGCAGTTCTTC. Protein product: CSVEALDRNNEQFF.

The chain carries TRBV5-4 and TRBJ1-2, with D unresolved. CDR1 is SGHNT and CDR2 is YYREEE in the germline V gene (reference sequence). V was clipped by 0 bases and J by 2 bases, with 8 bases between them. The CDR3 loop spans 14 amino acids. CDR3 protein: CASSLAGGNYGYTF. Written as DNA, the CDR3 is TGTGCCAGCAGCTTGGCCGGCGGAAACTATGGCTACACCTTC. Based on the CDR3 plus reference TRBV5-4 and TRBJ1-2, the full variable domain is ETGVTQSPTHLIKTRGQQVTLRCSSQSGHNTVSWYQQALGQGPQFIFQYYREEENGRGNFPPRFSGLQFPNYSSELNVNALELDDSALYLCASSLAGGNYGYTFGSGTRLTVV.

The V call is TRBV30, the J call TRBJ1-5; the D is unclear. V was cut by 3 bases and J by 6 bases, with 12 bases left in between. Germline CDR1 and CDR2: GTSNPN and SVGIG (reference sequence). CDR3 length: 13 residues. The chain's CDR3 is CAWSPGNGQPQHF. Written as DNA, the CDR3 is TGTGCCTGGAGCCCCGGGAATGGTCAGCCCCAGCATTTT.

The rearrangement links TRBV18 to TRBJ2-7; 8 bases line up with TRBD1. From germline, CDR1 is KGHSH and CDR2 LQKENI. V lost 6 bases to trimming and J lost 0 bases; unmatched junction nucleotides: 7. The CDR3 has 15 amino acids. In DNA form, the CDR3 reads TGTGCCAGCTCGCCCCGGGACAGGTTCTCCTACGAGCAGTACTTC. Translation: CASSPRDRFSYEQYF.

The V call is TRBV5-1, the J call TRBJ1-2; tentative D call: TRBD1 (6 bases). Germline V lookup: CDR1 SGHRS, CDR2 YFSETQ. The V gene lost 4 bases and the J gene lost 4 bases, with 17 bases spanning the gap. CDR3 size: 15 residues. CDR3 DNA: TGCGCCAGCAGCCTCGACACGGGGGGCCGCTATGGCTACACCTTC. Residues: CASSLDTGGRYGYTF.

This chain joins TRBV11-3 and TRBJ2-1; 16 bases fit TRBD2. V shed 4 bases and J 7 bases; nucleotides not matched to a gene: 7. This CDR3 is built from 17 residues. Germline CDR1 SGHNT, CDR2 YENEEA. CDR3 nucleotide sequence: TGTGCCAGCAGCTCGGGACTAGCGGGGGGGAAAGGTAATGAGCAGTTCTTC. This gives the protein CASSSGLAGGKGNEQFF.

The chain joins TRBV12-3 or TRBV12-4 to TRBJ2-1, with D hard to call. The V and J ends lost 0 bases and 6 bases respectively, with 0 bases between them. This CDR3 has 11 residues. CDR3 residues: CASSLANEQFF. For the CDR3, the DNA is TGTGCCAGCAGTTTAGCCAATGAGCAGTTCTTC.

This clone was found a few times. V gene TRBV27 combines with J gene TRBJ1-5; 8 bases line up with TRBD1. The ends lost 6 bases at V and 4 bases at J; junction bases unmatched: 8. CDR3 length: 15 amino acids. Germline values: CDR1 MNHEY, CDR2 SMNVEV (reference sequence). The CDR3 sequence: CASRPGTGGNQPQHF. CDR3 nucleotides: TGTGCCAGCAGGCCTGGGACAGGAGGTAATCAGCCCCAGCATTTT.

The V call is TRBV5-1, the J call TRBJ2-7; 8 nucleotides match TRBD1. The length of the CDR3 is 15 residues. V trimming: 4 bases; J trimming: 0 bases; junction bases outside the gene matches: 6. The germline CDR1 and CDR2 sequences are SGHRS and YFSETQ. The CDR3 DNA reads as TGCGCCAGCAGCCCGGACAGGGCCTTCTCCTACGAGCAGTACTTC. This gives the protein CASSPDRAFSYEQYF.

The chain combines TRBV24-1 with TRBJ2-3; no firm D call. Germline lookup yields CDR1 KGHDR and CDR2 SFDVKD. The CDR3 runs 14 residues. With 3 bases removed from V and 6 bases from J, the gap between germline ends came to 12 bases. The CDR3, as DNA: TGTGCCACCAGTGATCGCCTTAAATTGGATACGCAGTATTTT. It is translated as CATSDRLKLDTQYF.

On this clone: The same CDR3 arises from other DNA sequences in this sample as well. CDR3 coding DNA: TGTGCCAGCAGCTTGGGAGCGGGGGGGCCAACAGATACGCAGTATTTT. It codes for CASSLGAGGPTDTQYF. The gene calls are TRBV5-4 and TRBJ2-3; TRBD2 agrees at 10 bases. The CDR3 length is 16 residues. Germline loops: CDR1 SGHNT, CDR2 YYREEE (reference sequence). Losses at the gene ends were 0 bases for V and 3 bases for J; bases not matched to a gene: 4.

The genes are TRBV18 and TRBJ2-7; the D is unclear. The germline CDR1 and CDR2 sequences are KGHSH and LQKENI. Between the trimmed V and J ends, which lost 6 bases and 3 bases, there was a span of 12 bases. The CDR3 has 13 residues. The chain's CDR3 is CASSRGDYYEQYF. In nucleotides, the CDR3 is TGTGCCAGCTCCCGAGGTGATTACTACGAGCAGTACTTC.

The chain is built from TRBV9 and TRBJ2-7; D might be TRBD1 or TRBD2, each matching 7 bases. The CDR3 length is 14 residues. Trimming removed 3 bases at V and 2 bases at J, with 12 bases between. Looked up from germline, CDR1 is SGDLS and CDR2 is YYNGEE. The CDR3 protein is CASSAQGGAYEQYF. The CDR3 coding sequence is TGTGCCAGCAGCGCCCAGGGGGGGGCCTACGAGCAGTACTTC.

The sample holds a few counts of this clone. CDR3 DNA: TGTGCCAGCAGCCCGAAGAGTGAGACTAATGAAAAACTGTTTTTT. Translation: CASSPKSETNEKLFF. The chain carries TRBV7-9 and TRBJ1-4, with D unclear. V shed 5 bases and J shed 2 bases, with 12 bases lying between them. This CDR3 spans 15 amino acids. CDR1 is SEHNR, CDR2 FQNEAQ, per germline (reference sequence).

The sample holds a few counts of this clone. This chain joins TRBV5-6 and TRBJ1-3; no definite D call. Deletions cut 1 base from V and 0 bases from J, with 11 bases between. The CDR3 totals 16 residues. Germline-derived CDR1 and CDR2 are SGHDT and YYEEEE. CDR3 DNA sequence: TGTGCCAGCAGCTTGCGGCAAATTTACTCTGGAAACACCATATATTTT. This encodes CASSLRQIYSGNTIYF.